This paragraph covers one TCR beta chain sequence. Its antigen remains unknown. The data were obtained in a study of blood T cells in healthy people across ages. Next came a second PCR, run for about 6 to 12 cycles, which used a sample-barcoded 5' primer along with a J-beta primer mix. MiXCR, applied by TCRdb to the 5' RACE reads, yields one record per CDR3 protein. There are around 1,500,000 distinct CDR3 sequences in the sample; over 25% occur only once, and roughly 8% lies in the top ten. Findings and limits, study-wide: Unsorted PBMC input precluded a conclusive naive versus antigen-experienced comparison.

PBMCs were isolated at a quantity of at least 7 million per sample. The CDR3 totals 11 residues. V was clipped by 4 bases and J by 6 bases, with 6 bases between them. Germline loops: CDR1 SQVTM, CDR2 ANQGSEA. Sequencing was carried out using blood. This sequence originates from a woman in her twenties or thirties in good health. V and J are TRBV29-1 and TRBJ2-2; no definite D call. The CDR3 sequence: CSVAVAGELFF. The CDR3 nucleotides are TGCAGCGTTGCGGTGGCCGGGGAGCTGTTTTTT.